A single sample gave rise to the 23 T cell receptor beta chains below, sequenced in a study of T cell repertoires in cytomegalovirus infection (dated 2019 in TCRdb). Data came from an Illumina HiSeq 1500. Clones were called with MiXCR by TCRdb after fastp trimmed the public reads at Q25, and only in-frame beta chains were retained. Duplicate CDR3 protein sequences are folded into a single record with the most common DNA and genes. The sample has approximately 500,000 distinct CDR3 sequences on record, 16% of them singletons. The ten largest account for 20% to 30% of the sample. The specimen sequenced was CD8+ T cells from PBMCs. The origin of the receptors is a human donor in good health (CMV status not recorded). Some clones in this sample may be carry-over from other donors' samples.

This clonotype was detected many times. The chain uses TRBV6-1 and TRBJ2-6; 12 bases align to TRBD2. The CDR3 runs to 18 residues. CDR1 is MNHNS and CDR2 is SASEGT in the germline V gene. The V segment lost 3 bases and the J segment 0 bases; nucleotides outside the gene matches: 3. The CDR3 sequence is CASSDSSGRGSGANVLTF. The CDR3 DNA sequence: TGTGCCAGCAGTGATTCTAGCGGGAGGGGCTCTGGGGCCAACGTCCTGACTTTC.

The rearrangement links TRBV9 to TRBJ2-3, with D perhaps assigned TRBD1 or TRBD2 (5 bases each). The CDR3 covers 14 residues. Trimming cost V 4 bases and J 9 bases, with 18 bases left between them. Germline V gives CDR1 SGDLS, CDR2 YYNGEE. The CDR3: CASSLHGTTETQYF. The CDR3 DNA sequence: TGTGCCAGCAGCCTCCACGGGACCACCGAGACGCAGTATTTT.

This clonotype has a count of ten or more. The chain joins TRBV15 to TRBJ2-3; TRBD2 aligns across 7 bases. The CDR3 is made up of 14 amino acids. The junction had 2 bases not matched to a gene; V was cut back by 5 bases and J by 0 bases. Germline lookup yields CDR1 LNHNV and CDR2 YYDKDF (reference sequence). The CDR3 bases are TGTGCCACCAGCGCTAGCGGTAGCACAGATACGCAGTATTTT. It encodes CATSASGSTDTQYF.

A remark on this clonotype: Given a much more abundant clone one base away, this may be a read error. The J gene is TRBJ2-2, the V gene TRBV19, with TRBD1 identical over 9 bases. Germline CDR1 and CDR2: LNHDA and SQIVND (reference sequence). The CDR3 covers 15 residues. The CDR3 DNA follows: TGTACCAGCCGCGCCGACAGGGGGAGTACCGGGGAGCTGTTTTTT. It yields the protein CTSRADRGSTGELFF.

This clonotype was picked up a small number of times. The chain links TRBV6-1 to TRBJ2-7; D not resolved. The germline CDR1 and CDR2 sequences are MNHNS and SASEGT. Deletions cut 5 bases from V and 2 bases from J, with 13 bases between. This CDR3 comprises 14 residues. The CDR3 protein is CASSYAQSTYEQYF. The DNA for the CDR3 is TGTGCCAGCAGTTATGCCCAGAGTACCTACGAGCAGTACTTC.

The chain couples TRBV4-1 to TRBJ1-2; D may be TRBD1 (6 bases). Germline loops: CDR1 MGHRA, CDR2 YSYEKL. The germline V and J ends were trimmed by 4 bases and 8 bases, with 20 bases remaining between them. This CDR3 region has 15 residues. The CDR3 nucleotides read TGCGCCAGCAGCCCCGCCGAGAAAGGGGGTAACGGCTACACCTTC. This translates into CASSPAEKGGNGYTF.

The rearrangement uses TRBV7-3 and TRBJ2-1, with D perhaps assigned TRBD1 or TRBD2 (5 bases each). The CDR3 is 16 amino acids. The V end was cut by 0 bases, the J end by 4 bases, with 13 bases between. The V gene's germline CDR1 is SGHTA and CDR2 FQGTGA. CDR3 nucleotides: TGTGCCAGCAGCTTAACCCGGAAGGGACGGTACAATGAGCAGTTCTTC. Translating gives CASSLTRKGRYNEQFF.

Comments on this clonotype: Given a much more abundant clone one base away, this may be a read error. The chain has TRBV2 and TRBJ2-5; TRBD2 matches 10 bases. The CDR3 spans 17 residues. Germline trimming cut 8 bases from V and 2 bases from J; bases unmatched to any gene: 14. Germline assignment: CDR1 SNHLY and CDR2 FYNNEI. CDR3 region: CASLGLAWGNRQETQYF. Here the CDR3 DNA reads TGTGCCAGCCTGGGACTAGCGTGGGGCAACCGTCAAGAGACCCAGTACTTC.

This clonotype came up many times. The chain couples TRBV6-1 to TRBJ2-7; 7 bases are shared with TRBD1. V was clipped by 4 bases and J by 4 bases; unmatched bases: 13. The CDR3 consists of 16 residues. The germline V gene has CDR1 MNHNS and CDR2 SASEGT. CDR3 DNA: TGTGCCAGCAGTGCCCCCCCGGGGACAGACATATACGAGCAGTACTTC. Translating gives CASSAPPGTDIYEQYF.

This clonotype was observed many times. J is TRBJ1-4 and V is TRBV10-2; D remains unclear. V lost 6 bases, J lost 3 bases, and 11 bases lay in between. CDR1 is WSHSY, CDR2 SAAADI, per germline. The CDR3 sequence is 14 residues long. The CDR3 spells CASSDDTSNEKLFF. As DNA, the CDR3 is TGCGCCAGCAGCGATGACACCTCTAATGAAAAACTGTTTTTT.

This clonotype has a handful of counts. CDR3 sequence reads: CATSDPTMEPYNEQFF. For the CDR3, the DNA is TGTGCCACCAGTGACCCCACGATGGAGCCCTACAATGAGCAGTTCTTC. This chain links TRBV24-1 with TRBJ2-1; D remains unclear. V shed 4 bases and J shed 2 bases, with 14 bases lying between them. CDR1 KGHDR and CDR2 SFDVKD come from the germline V gene. The CDR3 is 16 residues long.

Comments on this clonotype: The junction shows a germline mismatch at one end, possibly a read error. The V call is TRBV28, the J call TRBJ2-1, with D hard to call. This CDR3 region has 12 residues. Germline V lookup: CDR1 MDHEN, CDR2 SYDVKM. DNA for the CDR3: TGTGCCAGCAGTTTAGATGGGAATGTGCAGTTCTTC. The encoded protein is CASSLDGNVQFF.

This clonotype was observed at least ten times. The chain recombines TRBV2 with TRBJ2-5, with TRBD2 matching 8 bases. The V gene end was trimmed by 9 bases and the J gene end by 1 base; junction bases not matched to a gene: 10. This CDR3 spans 15 amino acids. Germline CDR1 reads SNHLY; CDR2 reads FYNNEI. CDR3 in amino acids: CARGKRAGGQETQYF. CDR3 bases: TGTGCCAGAGGAAAAAGGGCGGGGGGCCAAGAGACCCAGTACTTC.

The rearrangement uses TRBV29-1 and TRBJ2-1; TRBD2 matches at 7 bases. Germline V gene sequence: CDR1 SQVTM, CDR2 ANQGSEA. This CDR3 region has 14 residues. The V segment lost 2 bases and the J segment 4 bases; nucleotides outside the gene matches: 5. DNA for the CDR3: TGCAGCGTTGAAAGCTGGGGAGGGTACAATGAGCAGTTCTTC. As protein: CSVESWGGYNEQFF.

This clonotype was counted many times. V and J are TRBV28 and TRBJ2-1, with 9 bases lining up with TRBD1. This CDR3 has 18 amino acids. Germline values: CDR1 MDHEN, CDR2 SYDVKM. The V and J ends lost 5 bases and 0 bases, in that order; junction bases with no gene match: 11. The CDR3 DNA is TGTGCCAGCAGTACCGGGACAGGGCTAATAAGCTCCTACAATGAGCAGTTCTTC. Protein product: CASSTGTGLISSYNEQFF. Full variable domain (missing parts from reference TRBV28 and TRBJ2-1): DVKVTQSSRYLVKRTGEKVFLECVQDMDHENMFWYRQDPGLGLRLIYFSYDVKMKEKGDIPEGYSVSREKKERFSLILESASTNQTSMYLCASSTGTGLISSYNEQFFGPGTRLTVL.

This chain joins TRBV6-2 or TRBV6-3 and TRBJ2-7; D perhaps matches TRBD2 (5 bases). Trimming left V 5 bases short and J 3 bases short, with 17 bases between. From germline, CDR1 is MNHEY and CDR2 SVGEGT. The CDR3 sequence is 15 residues long. CDR3 sequence: CASSPRGGGHYEQYF. The DNA of the CDR3 is TGTGCCAGCAGTCCTCGAGGAGGTGGGCACTACGAGCAGTACTTC.

This clonotype showed up many times. This chain uses TRBV7-2 with TRBJ2-3; 8 positions match TRBD1. Germline CDR1 reads SGHTA; CDR2 reads FQGNSA. This CDR3 spans 17 amino acids. Unmatched junction bases numbered 6, after V lost 1 base and J lost 0 bases. The CDR3 loop is CASSLVYRGDSTDTQYF. The CDR3 DNA reads TGTGCCAGCAGCTTAGTCTACAGGGGGGATAGCACAGATACGCAGTATTTT. Using reference TRBV7-2 and TRBJ2-3 for the parts outside the CDR3, the full variable domain is GAGVSQSPSNKVTEKGKDVELRCDPISGHTALYWYRQSLGQGLEFLIYFQGNSAPDKSGLPSDRFSAERTGGSVSTLTIQRTQQEDSAVYLCASSLVYRGDSTDTQYFGPGTRLTVL.

Many counts were recorded for this clonotype. The rearrangement links TRBV11-2 to TRBJ1-5, with D perhaps TRBD1 (6 bases). CDR1 is SGHAT and CDR2 is FQNNGV in the germline V gene. The CDR3 covers 18 residues. Trimming shortened V by 1 base and J by 4 bases, and 20 bases separated the two germline ends. CDR3 sequence: CASSLAPSRPGVNQPQHF. In DNA form, the CDR3 reads TGTGCCAGCAGCTTAGCTCCATCGAGGCCAGGGGTTAATCAGCCCCAGCATTTT.

This clonotype was recorded a few times. The chain recombines TRBV27 with TRBJ1-5, with 7 bases identical to TRBD1. There are 15 residues in the CDR3. Looked up from germline, CDR1 is MNHEY and CDR2 is SMNVEV (reference sequence). Trimming at V came to 5 bases and at J to 0 bases, leaving 4 bases not matched to a gene. The CDR3 region is CASSIRQGSNQPQHF. The DNA for the CDR3 is TGTGCCAGCAGTATACGACAGGGTAGCAATCAGCCCCAGCATTTT.

This clonotype showed up many times. V and J are TRBV7-3 and TRBJ1-2; tentative D call: TRBD1 (6 bases). The CDR3 covers 16 residues. V was cut by 2 bases and J by 0 bases, with 13 bases left in between. Per germline, CDR1 SGHTA and CDR2 FQGTGA. The CDR3 DNA reads as TGTGCCAGCAGCTTATCGGGCAGGGGATCTAACTATGGCTACACCTTC. Translated, it gives CASSLSGRGSNYGYTF.

At least ten counts were recorded for this clonotype. V gene TRBV4-2 combines with J gene TRBJ2-7; D gene uncertain. Germline assignment: CDR1 LGHNA and CDR2 YNFKEQ. Trimming shortened V by 0 bases and J by 4 bases, and 13 bases separated the two germline ends. The CDR3 extends over 15 amino acids. CDR3 DNA: TGTGCCAGCAGCCAAGAGCTAGACTTCATATACGAGCAGTACTTC. Its translation is CASSQELDFIYEQYF.

Only a few counts were recorded for this clonotype. The rearrangement joins TRBV6-6 to TRBJ2-7, with a tentative D call TRBD2 (5 bases). Deletions cut 5 bases from V and 1 base from J, with 12 bases between. The germline CDR1 and CDR2 sequences are MNHNY and SVGAGI (reference sequence). This CDR3 contains 14 residues. DNA for the CDR3: TGTGCCAGCAGTGAGGGCAGTGCTTCCTACGAGCAGTACTTC. This sequence encodes CASSEGSASYEQYF.

V is TRBV4-1 and J is TRBJ2-2; 12 nucleotides line up with TRBD2. The CDR3 length is 18 residues. Germline-derived CDR1 and CDR2 are MGHRA and YSYEKL. With V trimmed by 4 bases and J by 3 bases, 9 bases remained unmatched. The CDR3 here is CASSPMGLAGHHTGELFF. The CDR3 region has the DNA TGCGCCAGCAGCCCAATGGGACTAGCGGGTCATCACACCGGGGAGCTGTTTTTT.